Shown below are 25 T cell receptor beta chains from a single sample sequenced in a study of tumor-infiltrating lymphocytes in oesophageal squamous cell carcinoma. TCRdb itself ran the PCR reads through MiXCR, one entry per CDR3 protein. The sample contains over 20,000 distinct CDR3 sequences, approximately 34% of which appear only once. Sequencing was done on a sample of esophageal tumor tissue. These receptors came from a female donor with esophageal squamous cell carcinoma.

This clonotype was detected many times. V gene TRBV28 combines with J gene TRBJ2-6, with TRBD1 matching over 9 bases. The germline CDR1 and CDR2 sequences are MDHEN and SYDVKM. This CDR3 spans 14 amino acids. Trimming cost V 5 bases and J 18 bases; bases outside gene matches: 14. The CDR3 DNA sequence: TGTGCCAGCAGTCTCGGACAGGGGAGAGGTGTAAGGACTTTC. Translating gives CASSLGQGRGVRTF.

This clonotype was recorded at least ten times. V and J are TRBV19 and TRBJ1-2; D is possibly TRBD1 (6 bases). V was shortened by 5 bases and J by 3 bases, with 19 bases between the two germline ends. Looked up from germline, CDR1 is LNHDA and CDR2 is SQIVND (reference sequence). The CDR3 covers 16 residues. The CDR3 DNA follows: TGTGCCAGTAGTGTTTACAGGGAGTCCAACGACTATGGCTACACCTTC. Protein: CASSVYRESNDYGYTF.

The chain carries TRBV27 and TRBJ2-5, with TRBD1 matching 11 bases. The DNA end is more similar to TRBJ2-1, so the J call may be wrong. The germline CDR1 and CDR2 sequences are MNHEY and SMNVEV (reference sequence). The CDR3 consists of 16 residues. As DNA, the CDR3 is TGTGCCAGCAGTTTAAGAGGGGACAGGGGGGCCAATGAGCAGTTCTTC. Translated, it gives CASSLRGDRGANEQFF.

This sequence joins TRBV7-6 and TRBJ2-5; maybe TRBD1 (6 bases). The DNA end favors TRBJ2-7, so the J call may be wrong. CDR1 and CDR2 from the germline V gene are SGHVS and FNYEAQ. The CDR3 spans 14 residues. CDR3 in amino acids: CASSASDRSYEQYF. The CDR3 coding sequence is TGTGCCAGCAGCGCCTCAGACAGGAGCTACGAGCAGTACTTC.

This clonotype was found many times. The chain combines TRBV11-2 with TRBJ1-3; D uncertain. The CDR3 is made up of 16 amino acids. The ends were cut back, 1 base at V and 3 bases at J, with 13 bases in the middle. Germline CDR1 SGHAT, CDR2 FQNNGV. CDR3 in amino acids: CASSLVRPSRGNTIYF. The CDR3 bases are TGTGCCAGCAGCTTAGTTCGACCTTCACGTGGAAACACCATATATTTT.

Many counts were recorded for this clonotype. V is TRBV6-1 and J is TRBJ2-1; TRBD2 aligns across 11 bases. The end of the DNA aligns better with TRBJ2-7, so the J call may be wrong. Germline lookup yields CDR1 MNHNS and CDR2 SASEGT. The CDR3 runs to 15 residues. The CDR3 loop is CASQRSGLAGHEQYF. CDR3 sequence (DNA): TGTGCCAGCCAGCGCTCCGGACTAGCGGGCCATGAGCAGTACTTC.

This clonotype was detected only a few times. Sequence at one end of the junction differs from germline and may be a read error. The chain has TRBV2 and TRBJ1-2, with D maybe TRBD1 (5 bases). The CDR3 sequence is 11 residues long. Germline-derived CDR1 and CDR2 are SNHLY and FYNNEI. CDR3 coding DNA: TGTGACAGCAGAAGAAGGGGTGGCTACACCTTC. Its protein product is CDSRRRGGYTF.

The genes are TRBV2 and TRBJ2-1; TRBD2 is a possible D gene (5 bases). The J call is doubtful: the DNA matches TRBJ2-5 better. In germline, CDR1 is SNHLY, CDR2 FYNNEI. The CDR3 spans 14 residues. The CDR3 DNA reads TGTGCCAGCAGTGAGACGGGGTTCCAAGAGACCCAGTACTTC. Translation gives CASSETGFQETQYF.

The chain links TRBV20-1 to TRBJ1-5; 8 bases are shared with TRBD1. Germline trimming cut 2 bases from V and 6 bases from J; bases unmatched to any gene: 6. Germline V gene lookup returns CDR1 DFQATT and CDR2 SNEGSKA (reference sequence). The CDR3 is 14 residues long. CDR3 in DNA: TGCAGTGCTAGATATACAGGGGGTGCTCAGCCCCAGCATTTT. Protein sequence: CSARYTGGAQPQHF.

On this clonotype itself: A much larger clone differs from this one at a single base, so this may be a read error. This chain joins TRBV7-9 and TRBJ2-4, with 7 positions matching TRBD2. CDR1 and CDR2 (germline): SEHNR, FQNEAQ (reference sequence). This CDR3 has 14 amino acids. V was pared by 5 bases and J by 13 bases, with 14 bases of the junction left unmatched. DNA of the CDR3: TGTGCCAGCAGCCCCCGCGGGGGAATGAATGAGCAGTACTTC. Translated: CASSPRGGMNEQYF.

About this clonotype: Likely a read error: the CDR3 ends without its conserved phenylalanine or tryptophan. The limits of the CDR3 on the DNA are not certain, so only TCRdb's listed CDR3 is given. The chain combines TRBV4-1 with TRBJ2-1. CDR1 is MGHRA, CDR2 YSYEKL, per germline. A total of 8 residues make up the CDR3, ends included. CDR3 in amino acids: CASSQDPS.

This clonotype was seen at least ten times. V is TRBV5-4 and J is TRBJ2-7; TRBD2 matches 7 bases. Trimming cost V 4 bases and J 4 bases; bases outside gene matches: 14. The CDR3 length is 16 residues. In germline, CDR1 is SGHNT, CDR2 YYREEE (reference sequence). In DNA form, the CDR3 reads TGTGCCAGCAGCCAGACGGGAGGCAGTCTGAGGTACGAGCAGTACTTC. Protein: CASSQTGGSLRYEQYF.

To note about this clonotype: A read error may be the cause here, since a much bigger clone is one base away. The J gene is TRBJ1-2, the V gene TRBV2, with D possibly matching TRBD1 (5 bases). V was shortened by 3 bases and J by 6 bases, with 11 bases between the two germline ends. Germline CDR1 SNHLY, CDR2 FYNNEI. This CDR3 comprises 13 residues. CDR3 region: CASSEGLGNGYTF. For the CDR3, the DNA is TGTGCCAGCAGTGAGGGGCTCGGCAATGGCTACACCTTC.

V and J are TRBV27 and TRBJ2-1, with 8 bases fitting TRBD1. Gene TRBJ2-7 matches the end of the DNA better, so the J call may be wrong. CDR1 MNHEY and CDR2 SMNVEV come from the germline V gene (reference sequence). This CDR3 is built from 16 residues. The CDR3 loop is CASTLDGTGGKNEQYF. Here the CDR3 DNA reads TGTGCCAGCACCTTAGATGGGACAGGAGGAAAAAACGAGCAGTACTTC.

This clonotype was detected ten times or more. This sequence joins TRBV6-1 and TRBJ1-2; 10 bases agree with TRBD1. Trimming at V came to 8 bases and at J to 1 base, leaving 7 bases not matched to a gene. The CDR3 consists of 15 residues. Per germline, CDR1 MNHNS and CDR2 SASEGT. DNA for the CDR3: TGTGCCAGCCTTAGGGGGACAGGGGTTAACTATGGCTACACCTTC. This codes for CASLRGTGVNYGYTF.

The genes are TRBV16 and TRBJ2-3; no clear D gene. The DNA end is more similar to TRBJ2-1, so the J call may be wrong. Per the germline V gene, CDR1 is KGHSY and CDR2 is FQNENV. This CDR3 has 13 amino acids. DNA of the CDR3: TGTGCCAGCAGCCCGGCCGCCCAAAATGAGCAGTTCTTC. It codes for CASSPAAQNEQFF.

The chain is built from TRBV4-1 and TRBJ2-3; no reliable D call. Per germline, CDR1 MGHRA and CDR2 YSYEKL. CDR3 size: 14 residues. Deletions cut 8 bases from V and 0 bases from J, with 12 bases between. This CDR3 reads CASGVSVSTDTQYF. DNA of the CDR3: TGCGCCAGCGGCGTGAGCGTTAGCACAGATACGCAGTATTTT.

This clonotype was detected only a few times. The chain carries TRBV12-3 or TRBV12-4 and TRBJ2-7; a possible D gene is TRBD1 (6 bases). The end of the DNA aligns better with TRBJ2-1, so the J call may be wrong. CDR3 size: 13 residues. Here the CDR3 reads CASSPHTGNEQFF. The CDR3 DNA reads as TGTGCCAGCAGTCCCCACACAGGGAATGAGCAGTTCTTC.

Comments on this clonotype: A junction end diverges from the germline sequence, so it may reflect a read error. The rearrangement uses TRBV28 and TRBJ1-1; D might be TRBD1 (6 bases). The CDR3 is 13 residues long. CDR1 is MDHEN, CDR2 SYDVKM, per germline. As DNA, the CDR3 is TGTGCCAGCATTTCCGGGGGGGCATACGAGCAGTACTTT. This sequence encodes CASISGGAYEQYF.

The sample holds many counts of this clonotype. The chain joins TRBV6-6 to TRBJ1-5; D is perhaps TRBD1 (5 bases). Germline V lookup: CDR1 MNHNY, CDR2 SVGAGI (reference sequence). This CDR3 has 14 residues. Between the trimmed V and J ends, which lost 2 bases and 3 bases, there was a span of 8 bases. CDR3 loop: CASSYLGDNQPQHF. The DNA of the CDR3 is TGTGCCAGCAGTTACCTGGGGGACAATCAGCCCCAGCATTTT.

This clonotype is medium-sized within its sample. This rearrangement joins TRBV7-9 to TRBJ1-4; 9 nucleotides align to TRBD1. Trimming removed 6 bases from V and 14 bases from J; junction bases left unmatched: 19. The CDR3 contains 16 residues. From germline, CDR1 is SEHNR and CDR2 FQNEAQ (reference sequence). The CDR3 is CASRGPPGQGPVRLFF. In DNA form, the CDR3 reads TGTGCCAGCAGAGGCCCCCCGGGACAGGGCCCCGTAAGGCTGTTTTTT.

To note about this clonotype: It is likely a read error, because the conserved phenylalanine at the end of the CDR3 is missing. The CDR3 reads CASSLSASSEQYL. In nucleotides, the CDR3 is TGTGCCAGCAGCTTAAGCGCTAGTTCCGAGCAGTACTTA. The chain has TRBV7-3 and TRBJ2-7; the D is unclear. V shed 1 base and J shed 6 bases, with 10 bases lying between them. CDR1 is SGHTA and CDR2 is FQGTGA in the germline V gene. This CDR3 spans 13 amino acids.

In this sample, this clonotype turned up many times. The V and J genes are TRBV11-3 and TRBJ1-5; 7 positions agree with TRBD1. The CDR3 is made up of 16 amino acids. The trim removed 5 bases at V and 0 bases at J, leaving 7 bases unmatched. Germline-derived CDR1 and CDR2 are SGHNT and YENEEA. The CDR3 sequence: CASSPWTGNSNQPQHF. CDR3 nucleotide sequence: TGTGCCAGCAGCCCGTGGACAGGCAATAGCAATCAGCCCCAGCATTTT.

The J gene is TRBJ2-4, the V gene TRBV19; D call uncertain. Near its end, the DNA agrees better with TRBJ2-7, so the J call may be wrong. The CDR3 is made up of 13 amino acids. Germline V gene data show CDR1 as LNHDA and CDR2 as SQIVND (reference sequence). In nucleotides, the CDR3 is TGTGCCAGTAGTAGGAAGTTCTCCTACGAGCAGTACTTC. Its protein is CASSRKFSYEQYF.

There are a few counts of this clonotype. The conserved closing phenylalanine or tryptophan is absent in this CDR3, likely reflecting a read error. No DNA is shown, since the ends of the CDR3 on it are uncertain; the CDR3 is the one TCRdb lists. This chain uses TRBV7-2 with TRBJ2-7; the D segment call TRBD2 is taken from the table without a DNA check. The V gene's germline CDR1 is SGHTA and CDR2 FQGNSA. The CDR3 sequence runs 15 residues, both termini included. The CDR3 region is CASTPRANYGYTFGS.